Included here is one T cell receptor beta chain sequence, with context. Amplification of TCR beta CDR3 regions used RNA transcripts. The workflow started with a first-round RT-PCR run with HTBI primers and then moved on to a second-round multiplex PCR. TCRdb reanalysed the multiplex PCR reads using MiXCR and keeps one entry per CDR3 protein. The sample holds hundreds of thousands of distinct CDR3 sequences; approximately 39% are singletons and the top ten take over 2.5%. PBMCs stemmed from around 10 ml of fresh peripheral blood. This specimen belongs to a study of Graves' ophthalmopathy and Graves' hyperthyroidism. The CDR3 spans 16 residues. Germline values: CDR1 SGHAT, CDR2 FQDESV (reference sequence). The V and J ends lost 1 base and 5 bases, in that order; junction bases with no gene match: 5.

Source material: peripheral blood. The chain employs TRBV11-1 and TRBJ1-4, with TRBD1 matching 9 bases. The source is an adult man with Graves' ophthalmopathy. The CDR3 bases are TGTGCCAGCAGCTTAGGGACAGGGGTGGGGAATGAAAAACTGTTTTTT. The encoded protein is CASSLGTGVGNEKLFF.